Below, 29 T cell receptor beta chains from the same sample are listed, as sequenced in a study of OX40 agonist ivuxolimab in advanced cancers. Profiling relied on immunoSEQ multiplex PCR, and the TCRdb table lists in-frame clones only, not all of them. Of around 33,000 clones listed, around 84% are singletons. Material: CD4+ or CD8+ T cells sorted from blood, obtained in a trial of the OX40 agonist ivuxolimab. These receptors were taken from an adult with an advanced solid tumor such as melanoma, head and neck, liver or kidney cancer.

This chain links TRBV28 with TRBJ1-2; possibly TRBD1 for D (5 bases). Per germline, CDR1 MDHEN and CDR2 SYDVKM. The CDR3 length is 14 residues. With 7 bases removed from V and 7 bases from J, the gap between germline ends came to 19 bases. The CDR3 here is CASTSQEGKGGYTF. As DNA, the CDR3 is TGTGCCAGCACCTCACAAGAGGGGAAAGGTGGCTACACCTTC.

The gene calls are TRBV30 and TRBJ1-1; D unclear. Germline lookup yields CDR1 GTSNPN and CDR2 SVGIG (reference sequence). The CDR3 runs to 12 residues. Between the trimmed V and J ends, which lost 2 bases and 4 bases, there was a span of 8 bases. CDR3 amino acids: CAWSPWVTEAFF. The CDR3 DNA is TGTGCCTGGAGTCCATGGGTCACTGAAGCTTTCTTT.

This chain connects TRBV5-4 to TRBJ2-3; D is ambiguous. V was trimmed by 2 bases and J by 5 bases, leaving 24 bases between them. The CDR3 consists of 18 residues. Germline CDR1 reads SGHNT; CDR2 reads YYREEE (reference sequence). CDR3: CASSLSPGVGFTQDTQYF. CDR3 sequence (DNA): TGTGCCAGCAGCTTAAGCCCCGGTGTCGGCTTCACCCAAGATACGCAGTATTTT.

The V call is TRBV28, the J call TRBJ2-2, with TRBD1 identical over 7 bases. Germline-derived CDR1 and CDR2 are MDHEN and SYDVKM. V shed 5 bases and J 6 bases; nucleotides not matched to a gene: 12. The CDR3 length is 16 residues. CDR3 in DNA: TGTGCCAGCAGTGGGTCGGACAGGAGATCATCCGGGGAGCTGTTTTTT. Translation: CASSGSDRRSSGELFF.

This chain uses TRBV4-3 with TRBJ2-4; D is perhaps TRBD1 (5 bases). This CDR3 has 17 amino acids. The V and J ends lost 0 bases and 2 bases respectively, with 14 bases between them. The V gene's germline CDR1 is LGHNA and CDR2 YSLEER. The CDR3 loop is CASSQDRSTVPKNIQYF. The CDR3 DNA follows: TGCGCCAGCAGCCAAGATCGGTCGACAGTCCCCAAAAACATTCAGTACTTC.

CDR3 sequence reads: CASSLGRFNQPQHF. CDR3 DNA: TGTGCCAGCTCCCTTGGGAGGTTCAATCAGCCCCAGCATTTT. This rearrangement joins TRBV18 to TRBJ1-5; D call uncertain. V dropped 6 bases and J dropped 3 bases, with 12 bases sitting between them. Germline V lookup: CDR1 KGHSH, CDR2 LQKENI. CDR3 size: 14 residues. Full variable domain (missing parts from reference TRBV18 and TRBJ1-5): NAGVMQNPRHLVRRRGQEARLRCSPMKGHSHVYWYRQLPEEGLKFMVYLQKENIIDESGMPKERFSAEFPKEGPSILRIQQVVRGDSAAYFCASSLGRFNQPQHFGDGTRLSIL.

This chain uses TRBV6-1 with TRBJ1-2; 10 bases agree with TRBD1. The CDR3 has 16 residues. V lost 0 bases to trimming and J lost 6 bases; unmatched junction nucleotides: 7. Germline V gives CDR1 MNHNS, CDR2 SASEGT. CDR3 amino acids: CASSEALWTGGDGYTF. The CDR3 DNA follows: TGTGCCAGCAGTGAAGCGCTATGGACAGGGGGAGATGGCTACACCTTC.

The V and J genes are TRBV7-8 and TRBJ2-7; D gene uncertain. V lost 3 bases, J lost 0 bases, and 9 bases lay in between. Germline CDR1 and CDR2: SGHVS and FQNEAQ. The CDR3 consists of 14 residues. CDR3 sequence: CASSFWQSSYEQYF. The CDR3 DNA sequence: TGTGCCAGCAGCTTCTGGCAGAGCTCCTACGAGCAGTACTTC.

This chain joins TRBV19 and TRBJ1-6; 9 bases agree with TRBD1. The length of the CDR3 is 14 residues. Unmatched junction bases numbered 7, after V lost 6 bases and J lost 10 bases. Germline-derived CDR1 and CDR2 are LNHDA and SQIVND (reference sequence). CDR3 in DNA: TGTGCCAGTAGAGAACAGGGGGCTGGATCACCCCTCCACTTT. The encoded protein is CASREQGAGSPLHF.

The chain links TRBV7-2 to TRBJ2-1, with unresolved D. Between the trimmed V and J ends, which lost 5 bases and 0 bases, there was a span of 11 bases. This CDR3 is 15 amino acids long. Germline V CDR1 and CDR2: SGHTA, FQGNSA. In DNA form, the CDR3 reads TGTGCCAGCAGCCTTAGACTTCTCTCCTACAATGAGCAGTTCTTC. Its translation: CASSLRLLSYNEQFF.

The chain combines TRBV7-6 with TRBJ1-1; possibly TRBD1 for D (5 bases). This CDR3 contains 14 residues. Trimming removed 5 bases at V and 0 bases at J, with 10 bases between. From germline, CDR1 is SGHVS and CDR2 FNYEAQ. CDR3 region: CASSLLDMNTEAFF. CDR3 nucleotide sequence: TGTGCCAGCAGCCTTCTGGACATGAACACTGAAGCTTTCTTT.

For this clone: Other nucleotide sequences from this sample produce the same CDR3. The rearrangement joins TRBV7-2 to TRBJ2-7; 9 nucleotides agree with TRBD1. Germline-derived CDR1 and CDR2 are SGHTA and FQGNSA. V gave up 7 bases and J gave up 4 bases; unmatched junction bases: 2. This CDR3 contains 12 residues. CDR3 DNA: TGTGCCAGCACCGACAGGGGGTACGAGCAGTACTTC. This sequence encodes CASTDRGYEQYF.

This chain uses TRBV6-5 with TRBJ1-1, with D possibly being TRBD1 (5 bases). Germline V gene lookup returns CDR1 MNHEY and CDR2 SVGAGI. V gave up 5 bases and J gave up 9 bases, with 16 bases separating them. This CDR3 spans 13 amino acids. CDR3: CASSGGNSQKAFF. The CDR3 region has the DNA TGTGCCAGCAGTGGGGGGAACAGTCAGAAAGCTTTCTTT.

CDR3 sequence: CATHSGYYGYTF. In nucleotides, the CDR3 is TGTGCCACCCACTCCGGTTACTATGGCTACACCTTC. The V gene is TRBV10-3, the J gene TRBJ1-2; no definite D call. Germline V gives CDR1 ENHRY, CDR2 SYGVKD. V shed 10 bases and J shed 3 bases, with 12 bases lying between them. CDR3 size: 12 residues.

This chain joins TRBV7-2 and TRBJ2-7; D is possibly TRBD2 (5 bases). The CDR3 contains 15 residues. CDR1 SGHTA and CDR2 FQGNSA come from the germline V gene. Trimming left V 5 bases short and J 7 bases short, with 21 bases between. CDR3 region: CASSPRTGNSYEQYF. The CDR3 coding sequence is TGTGCCAGCAGCCCCCGGACTGGAAACAGTTATGAGCAGTACTTC.

V gene TRBV2 combines with J gene TRBJ1-5; a possible D gene is TRBD1 (6 bases). The ends were cut back, 6 bases at V and 2 bases at J, with 8 bases in the middle. Germline V gene sequence: CDR1 SNHLY, CDR2 FYNNEI. There are 13 residues in the CDR3. The CDR3 sequence: CASRDSGNQPQHF. The CDR3 DNA is TGTGCCAGCAGGGACAGTGGCAATCAGCCCCAGCATTTT.

This clone occurred a few times. The V call is TRBV6-1, the J call TRBJ2-5; D gene uncertain. V was shortened by 7 bases and J by 4 bases, with 19 bases between the two germline ends. Per germline, CDR1 MNHNS and CDR2 SASEGT. The CDR3 covers 15 residues. The CDR3 is CASTHSPGVGETQYF. The DNA of the CDR3 is TGTGCCAGCACCCACTCCCCTGGGGTTGGAGAGACCCAGTACTTC.

V usage is TRBV5-1 and J usage is TRBJ2-1; D is ambiguous. Trimming left V 0 bases short and J 10 bases short, with 11 bases between. The CDR3 has 13 residues. Germline CDR1 is SGHRS and CDR2 is YFSETQ. CDR3 coding DNA: TGCGCCAGCAGCTTGGGAGGTGCGTCAGAGCAGTTCTTC. Translation: CASSLGGASEQFF.

The rearrangement uses TRBV28 and TRBJ1-2; TRBD1 agrees at 7 bases. V dropped 5 bases and J dropped 0; count of bases not matched to a gene: 3. CDR3 size: 14 residues. CDR1 is MDHEN and CDR2 is SYDVKM in the germline V gene. Here the CDR3 reads CASSVQGSNYGYTF. CDR3 bases: TGTGCCAGCAGTGTACAGGGGTCTAACTATGGCTACACCTTC.

The CDR3: CASTSGFKTANEKLFF. Here the CDR3 DNA reads TGTGCCAGCACGTCGGGCTTCAAGACGGCTAATGAAAAACTGTTTTTT. The chain uses TRBV7-2 and TRBJ1-4; D unresolved. The CDR3 length is 16 residues. The V end was cut by 7 bases, the J end by 3 bases, with 18 bases between. In germline, CDR1 is SGHTA, CDR2 FQGNSA.

Concerning this clone: An end of the junction differs from the germline gene, which may be a read error. This rearrangement joins TRBV7-3 to TRBJ2-1; 8 nucleotides agree with TRBD2. This CDR3 has 16 residues. Germline V gene data show CDR1 as SGHTA and CDR2 as FQGTGA. CDR3 sequence (DNA): TGTGCCAGCAGTTTAATAGCGGGGAAATCCTACAATGAGCAGTTCTTC. Residues: CASSLIAGKSYNEQFF.

In this sample, this clone turned up once. The J gene is TRBJ2-2, the V gene TRBV11-1; D unresolved. This CDR3 spans 14 amino acids. V lost 5 bases and J lost 1, with 8 bases in between. The germline gives CDR1 SGHAT, CDR2 FQDESV (reference sequence). CDR3 residues: CASSPQENTGELFF. The CDR3, as DNA: TGTGCCAGCAGCCCTCAGGAGAACACCGGGGAGCTGTTTTTT.

The V and J genes are TRBV5-1 and TRBJ2-7; tentative D call: TRBD2 (6 bases). Trimming took off 2 bases at V and 6 bases at J, with 9 bases between the two ends. This CDR3 comprises 12 residues. Germline CDR1 reads SGHRS; CDR2 reads YFSETQ. The CDR3 nucleotides are TGCGCCAGCAGCTTCCAGGGAGGCGAGCAGTACTTC. Its translation is CASSFQGGEQYF.

The chain employs TRBV7-2 and TRBJ2-7; TRBD2 agrees at 9 bases. Germline CDR1 SGHTA, CDR2 FQGNSA. With V trimmed by 5 bases and J by 2 bases, 10 bases remained unmatched. The CDR3 consists of 16 residues. CDR3 in DNA: TGTGCCAGCAGCGGAGGGTCCGGGACTAGCCCCTACGAGCAGTACTTC. Residues: CASSGGSGTSPYEQYF.

The J gene is TRBJ1-2, the V gene TRBV9; 12 bases agree with TRBD1. The germline V gene has CDR1 SGDLS and CDR2 YYNGEE. V was clipped by 8 bases and J by 2 bases; unmatched bases: 1. This CDR3 has 13 residues. CDR3 DNA sequence: TGTGCCAGTGGGACAGGGGGCAACTATGGCTACACCTTC. This gives the protein CASGTGGNYGYTF. Looking up the rest from reference TRBV9 and TRBJ1-2 gives the full variable domain: DSGVTQTPKHLITATGQRVTLRCSPRSGDLSVYWYQQSLDQGLQFLIQYYNGEERAKGNILERFSAQQFPDLHSELNLSSLELGDSALYFCASGTGGNYGYTFGSGTRLTVV.

The V call is TRBV5-1, the J call TRBJ2-5; D is ambiguous. Per germline, CDR1 SGHRS and CDR2 YFSETQ. V was shortened by 2 bases and J by 5 bases, with 19 bases between the two germline ends. The CDR3 has 16 amino acids. The CDR3 bases are TGCGCCAGCAGCTTAGGGATCGACGGTGGGATGGAGACCCAGTACTTC. Translating it yields CASSLGIDGGMETQYF.

This clone has only a few counts. V usage is TRBV4-2 and J usage is TRBJ1-5; TRBD1 matches 7 bases. The CDR3 has 15 amino acids. Germline V CDR1 and CDR2: LGHNA, YNFKEQ. The V gene end was trimmed by 2 bases and the J gene end by 2 bases; junction bases not matched to a gene: 3. The chain's CDR3 is CASSQSQGGNQPQHF. DNA for the CDR3: TGTGCCAGCAGCCAATCCCAGGGGGGCAATCAGCCCCAGCATTTT.

The gene calls are TRBV6-5 and TRBJ1-5, with TRBD1 matching over 7 bases. V was clipped by 6 bases and J by 3 bases; unmatched bases: 8. The CDR3 spans 15 residues. Germline CDR1 is MNHEY and CDR2 is SVGAGI. CDR3 DNA: TGTGCCAGCAGCACCAGGGGGGGTAACAATCAGCCCCAGCATTTT. Its translation is CASSTRGGNNQPQHF.

This clone has a handful of counts. J is TRBJ1-5 and V is TRBV2, with 7 bases lining up with TRBD1. V lost 8 bases, J lost 5 bases, and 6 bases stayed unmatched. Per germline, CDR1 SNHLY and CDR2 FYNNEI. There are 13 residues in the CDR3. CDR3 coding DNA: TGTGCCAGCGTACAGGGGCTCCATCAGCCCCAGCATTTT. It is translated as CASVQGLHQPQHF.